This T cell receptor (beta chain) was sequenced for a study of blood T cell repertoires in COVID-19. The data were produced by immunoSEQ multiplex PCR, yet TCRdb's version contains in-frame clones alone and is incomplete. This sample carries approximately 60,000 clones, around 82% of them seen once, and the ten largest clones take approximately 7.7%. Germline V CDR1 and CDR2: SGHNT, YYREEE (reference sequence). This CDR3 is 13 amino acids long. The sequencing sample was made of peripheral blood. The TCR comes from a woman older than 75 with acute or convalescent COVID-19. The chain combines TRBV5-4 with TRBJ2-5; 11 bases agree with TRBD2. The CDR3 DNA follows: TGTGCAGGGGCTAGCGGGGGGTCGGAGACCCAGTACTTC. Its translation is CAGASGGSETQYF.